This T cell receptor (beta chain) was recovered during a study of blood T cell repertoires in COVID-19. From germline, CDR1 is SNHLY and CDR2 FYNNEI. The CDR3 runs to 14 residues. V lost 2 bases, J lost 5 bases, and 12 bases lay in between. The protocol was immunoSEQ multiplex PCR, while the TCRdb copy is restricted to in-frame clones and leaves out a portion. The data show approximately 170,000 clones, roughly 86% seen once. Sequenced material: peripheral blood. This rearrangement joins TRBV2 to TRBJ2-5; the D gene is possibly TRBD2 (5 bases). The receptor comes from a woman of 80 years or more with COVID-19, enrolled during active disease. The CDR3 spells CASSEYGISETQYF. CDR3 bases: TGTGCCAGCAGTGAATACGGGATATCGGAGACCCAGTACTTC.